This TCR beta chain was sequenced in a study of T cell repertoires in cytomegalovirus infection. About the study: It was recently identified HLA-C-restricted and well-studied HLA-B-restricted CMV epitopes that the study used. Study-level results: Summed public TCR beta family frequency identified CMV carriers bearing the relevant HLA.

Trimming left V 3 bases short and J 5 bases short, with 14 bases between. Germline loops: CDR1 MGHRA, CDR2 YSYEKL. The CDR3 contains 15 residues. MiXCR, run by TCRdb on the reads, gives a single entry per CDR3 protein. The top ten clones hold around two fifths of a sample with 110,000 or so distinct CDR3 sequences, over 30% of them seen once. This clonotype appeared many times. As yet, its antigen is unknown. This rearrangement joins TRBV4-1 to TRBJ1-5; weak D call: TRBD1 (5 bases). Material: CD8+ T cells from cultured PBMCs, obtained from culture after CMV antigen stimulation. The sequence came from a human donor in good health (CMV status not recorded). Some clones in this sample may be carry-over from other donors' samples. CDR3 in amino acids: CASSHRRGGDQPQHF. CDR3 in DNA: TGCGCCAGCAGCCACAGGCGCGGAGGGGATCAGCCCCAGCATTTT.